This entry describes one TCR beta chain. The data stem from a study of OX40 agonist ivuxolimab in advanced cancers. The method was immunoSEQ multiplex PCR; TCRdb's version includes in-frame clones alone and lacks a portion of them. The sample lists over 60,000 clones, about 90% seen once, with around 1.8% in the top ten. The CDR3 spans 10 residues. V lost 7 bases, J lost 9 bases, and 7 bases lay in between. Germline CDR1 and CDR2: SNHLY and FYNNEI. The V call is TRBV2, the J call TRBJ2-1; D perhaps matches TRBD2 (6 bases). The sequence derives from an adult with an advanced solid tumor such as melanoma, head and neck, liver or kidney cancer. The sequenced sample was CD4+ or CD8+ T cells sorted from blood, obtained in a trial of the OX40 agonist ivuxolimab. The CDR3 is CASNGGEQFF. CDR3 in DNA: TGTGCCAGCAACGGGGGTGAGCAGTTCTTC.